This entry lists 13 T cell receptor beta chains sequenced from one sample in a study of T cell responses to AZD1222 COVID-19 vaccine. Sequencing used immunoSEQ multiplex PCR; TCRdb keeps in-frame clones, though not all of them. The sample includes over 45,000 clones, roughly 90% of them seen just once. The sequences come from peripheral blood, collected on day 0 of AZD1222 vaccination. The receptors here all came from an adult in good health.

J is TRBJ2-1 and V is TRBV5-1; 9 bases fit TRBD2. V lost 0 bases and J lost 8; bases outside the gene matches: 3. The CDR3 runs to 14 residues. Germline-derived CDR1 and CDR2 are SGHRS and YFSETQ. The CDR3 DNA follows: TGCGCCAGCAGCTTGGGGCTAGCGGGACATGAGCAGTTCTTC. As protein: CASSLGLAGHEQFF.

The gene calls are TRBV5-1 and TRBJ2-1; TRBD2 is a possible D gene (5 bases). The germline V and J ends were trimmed by 4 bases and 3 bases, with 14 bases remaining between them. Looked up from germline, CDR1 is SGHRS and CDR2 is YFSETQ. CDR3 length equals 15 residues. The CDR3 DNA is TGCGCCAGCAGCGACCCTACCGAGGGCTACAATGAGCAGTTCTTC. Translation gives CASSDPTEGYNEQFF.

The J gene is TRBJ2-7, the V gene TRBV27; TRBD2 might be the D (6 bases). This CDR3 spans 14 amino acids. The germline CDR1 and CDR2 sequences are MNHEY and SMNVEV (reference sequence). Deletions cut 8 bases from V and 2 bases from J, with 16 bases between. The CDR3 loop reads CASPRWDSAYEQYF. The DNA of the CDR3 is TGTGCCAGCCCCCGTTGGGACTCAGCCTACGAGCAGTACTTC.

The genes are TRBV11-2 and TRBJ2-4, with 8 bases matching TRBD2. V trimming: 1 base; J trimming: 10 bases; junction bases outside the gene matches: 9. This CDR3 is 15 amino acids long. CDR1 is SGHAT, CDR2 FQNNGV, per germline. The CDR3 region is CASSLAGGRLGIQYF. The CDR3 region has the DNA TGTGCCAGCAGCTTAGCGGGAGGGCGGTTAGGAATTCAGTACTTC.

The V call is TRBV9, the J call TRBJ2-5, with 8 positions matching TRBD1. Losses at the gene ends were 0 bases for V and 5 bases for J; bases not matched to a gene: 12. In germline, CDR1 is SGDLS, CDR2 YYNGEE. The CDR3 is 17 residues long. CDR3 DNA sequence: TGTGCCAGCAGCGTAGATCCAGGGGGCGGTGTGCGGGAGACCCAGTACTTC. Protein product: CASSVDPGGGVRETQYF. The entire variable domain, with the rest obtained from reference TRBV9 and TRBJ2-5, is as follows: DSGVTQTPKHLITATGQRVTLRCSPRSGDLSVYWYQQSLDQGLQFLIQYYNGEERAKGNILERFSAQQFPDLHSELNLSSLELGDSALYFCASSVDPGGGVRETQYFGPGTRLLVL.

This chain uses TRBV29-1 with TRBJ1-1; D gene ambiguous. This CDR3 spans 12 amino acids. The V gene's germline CDR1 is SQVTM and CDR2 ANQGSEA. V was trimmed by 5 bases and J by 5 bases, leaving 12 bases between them. CDR3 sequence (DNA): TGCAGCGTTTCGGACGGCCGAACTGAAGCTTTCTTT. As protein: CSVSDGRTEAFF. The variable domain in full, with the rest retrieved from reference TRBV29-1 and TRBJ1-1, is SAVISQKPSRDICQRGTSLTIQCQVDSQVTMMFWYRQQPGQSLTLIATANQGSEATYESGFVIDKFPISRPNLTFSTLTVSNMSPEDSSIYLCSVSDGRTEAFFGQGTRLTVV.

The chain recombines TRBV3-1 (or the pseudogene TRBV3-2) with TRBJ2-6; D unresolved. This CDR3 spans 14 amino acids. Deletions cut 4 bases from V and 1 base from J, with 5 bases between. Per the germline V gene, CDR1 is LGHDT and CDR2 is YNNKEL (reference sequence). The CDR3 DNA sequence: TGTGCCAGCAGCCTGTGGTCTGGGGCCAACGTCCTGACTTTC. This encodes CASSLWSGANVLTF.

The CDR3 region is CASSMTLGVGGEQFF. CDR3 nucleotide sequence: TGTGCCAGTAGTATGACCCTAGGGGTTGGAGGTGAGCAGTTCTTC. V usage is TRBV19 and J usage is TRBJ2-1, with D perhaps given as TRBD1 or TRBD2 (5 bases each). V lost 3 bases and J lost 9, with 18 bases in between. CDR1 LNHDA and CDR2 SQIVND come from the germline V gene (reference sequence). The CDR3 extends over 15 amino acids.

The rearrangement uses TRBV3-1 (or the pseudogene TRBV3-2) and TRBJ2-2, with TRBD2 as a possible D gene (5 bases). With 3 bases removed from V and 1 base from J, the gap between germline ends came to 9 bases. The germline CDR1 and CDR2 sequences are LGHDT and YNNKEL (reference sequence). This CDR3 region has 15 residues. Here the CDR3 DNA reads TGTGCCAGCAGCCATCGAGCGGAGAACACCGGGGAGCTGTTTTTT. As protein: CASSHRAENTGELFF.

To note about this clone: Other DNA sequences from this sample encode an identical CDR3 as well. This chain links TRBV18 with TRBJ2-7; the match to TRBD1 covers 9 bases. The germline V gene encodes CDR1 KGHSH and CDR2 LQKENI. The ends lost 6 bases at V and 1 base at J; junction bases unmatched: 7. The CDR3 totals 15 residues. The CDR3 loop is CASSPGTGPSYEQYF. For the CDR3, the DNA is TGTGCCAGCTCGCCCGGGACAGGGCCTTCCTACGAGCAGTACTTC.

This clone has a single count. The chain couples TRBV6-2 or TRBV6-3 to TRBJ1-2; D uncertain. The CDR3 extends over 15 amino acids. CDR1 MNHEY and CDR2 SVGEGT come from the germline V gene. V was shortened by 3 bases and J by 2 bases, with 13 bases between the two germline ends. The CDR3 sequence is CASSYSGKANYGYTF. The CDR3 DNA sequence: TGTGCCAGCAGTTATTCGGGGAAGGCGAACTATGGCTACACCTTC.

This clone showed up just once. V and J are TRBV7-3 and TRBJ2-3, with D hard to call. From germline, CDR1 is SGHTA and CDR2 FQGTGA. This CDR3 spans 12 amino acids. Trimming removed 4 bases from V and 6 bases from J, with 8 bases in between. The CDR3 here is CASSSNADTQYF. The CDR3 DNA sequence: TGTGCCAGCAGCTCGAACGCGGATACGCAGTATTTT.

This chain connects TRBV5-1 to TRBJ2-1; D might be TRBD2 (6 bases). The CDR3 consists of 15 residues. Germline values: CDR1 SGHRS, CDR2 YFSETQ. The ends were cut back, 1 base at V and 2 bases at J, with 10 bases in the middle. CDR3 coding DNA: TGCGCCAGCAGCTTGCGGGAGAACACCTACAATGAGCAGTTCTTC. Protein: CASSLRENTYNEQFF.